Below, one TCR beta chain is given with its context. This specimen belongs to a study of CD8 T cells in Susac syndrome. Looking at the study overall: Patients with Susac syndrome were therapy-naive, taking corticosteroids, with some also receiving intravenous immunoglobulin, or taking intravenous immunoglobulin alone at the time their blood was drawn.

Germline-derived CDR1 and CDR2 are SNHLY and FYNNEI. This CDR3 is built from 18 residues. Trimming pared 2 bases from V and 2 bases from J, leaving 20 bases between. CD8+ and CD4+ T cells were negatively isolated; TEMRA cells were FACS-enriched. Random hexamers were used to reverse transcribe roughly 0.45 to 1 ug of RNA. TCR beta CDR3 was amplified by immunoSEQ multiplex PCR. This amplification extended across 54 Vbeta and 13 Jbeta segments. Via MiXCR, TCRdb re-called the immunoSEQ multiplex PCR reads, giving one row per CDR3 protein. The table has about 150,000 distinct CDR3 sequences, roughly 95% seen once; the top ten hold approximately 0.15%.

This chain uses TRBV2 with TRBJ2-3, with a tentative D call TRBD2 (5 bases). The TCR originated in a human donor with Susac syndrome. The sequencing sample was made of CD4+ T cells from PBMCs. For the CDR3, the DNA is TGTGCCAGCAGTGAACCGTCTCCAGCGGAGCTATCCACAGATACGCAGTATTTT. This translates into CASSEPSPAELSTDTQYF. Full variable domain (rest looked up from reference TRBV2 and TRBJ2-3): EPEVTQTPSHQVTQMGQEVILRCVPISNHLYFYWYRQILGQKVEFLVSFYNNEISEKSEIFDDQFSVERPDGSNFTLKIRSTKLEDSAMYFCASSEPSPAELSTDTQYFGPGTRLTVL.